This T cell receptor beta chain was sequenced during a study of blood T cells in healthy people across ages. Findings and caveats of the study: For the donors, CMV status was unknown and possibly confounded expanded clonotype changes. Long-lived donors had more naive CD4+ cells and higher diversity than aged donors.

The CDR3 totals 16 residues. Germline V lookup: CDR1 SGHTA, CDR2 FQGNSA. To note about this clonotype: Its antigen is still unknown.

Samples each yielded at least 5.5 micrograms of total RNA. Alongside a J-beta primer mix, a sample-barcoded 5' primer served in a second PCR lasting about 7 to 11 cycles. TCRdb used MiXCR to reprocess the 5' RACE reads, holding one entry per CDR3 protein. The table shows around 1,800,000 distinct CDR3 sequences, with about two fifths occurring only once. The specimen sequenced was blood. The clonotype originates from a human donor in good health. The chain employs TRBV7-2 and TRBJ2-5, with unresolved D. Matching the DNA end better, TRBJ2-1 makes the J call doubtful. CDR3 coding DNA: TGTGCCAGCAGCTTAGCGAGACGGGCGTACCAAGAGACCCAGTTCTTC. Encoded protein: CASSLARRAYQETQFF.